This entry lists 32 T cell receptor beta chains sequenced from one sample in a study of blood T cell repertoires in COVID-19. Using immunoSEQ multiplex PCR, the repertoire was profiled, and TCRdb retains in-frame clones only, with some absent. This table holds approximately 49,000 clones, more than 75% found once. What was sequenced was peripheral blood. The receptors shown here come from a man between 45 and 60 years old with acute or convalescent COVID-19.

This clone came up once. The chain is built from TRBV5-1 and TRBJ2-5, with 9 positions matching TRBD2. Germline values: CDR1 SGHRS, CDR2 YFSETQ. After removal of 6 bases from V and 2 bases from J, the junction contained 5 bases not matched to a gene. The CDR3 consists of 14 residues. CDR3 amino acids: CASTSGELQETQYF. As DNA, the CDR3 is TGCGCCAGCACTAGCGGGGAGCTACAAGAGACCCAGTACTTC.

The chain employs TRBV19 and TRBJ2-1, with TRBD2 matching over 9 bases. Germline V lookup: CDR1 LNHDA, CDR2 SQIVND (reference sequence). The ends lost 0 bases at V and 7 bases at J; junction bases unmatched: 10. The CDR3 is made up of 17 amino acids. CDR3 nucleotides: TGTGCCAGTAGTATAGATTGGCTGCGGGGGGGCAGGAATGAGCAGTTCTTC. Translating gives CASSIDWLRGGRNEQFF.

This chain joins TRBV5-5 and TRBJ2-7; TRBD1 agrees at 7 bases. Germline assignment: CDR1 SGHKS and CDR2 YYEKEE (reference sequence). V gave up 3 bases and J gave up 4 bases; unmatched junction bases: 4. The CDR3 consists of 13 residues. DNA of the CDR3: TGTGCCAGCAGCTCGGTACAGGGGTACGAGCAGTACTTC. Translated, it gives CASSSVQGYEQYF.

The chain employs TRBV5-1 and TRBJ2-2; TRBD1 might be the D (5 bases). The CDR3 has 18 amino acids. Germline V gene sequence: CDR1 SGHRS, CDR2 YFSETQ. V gave up 1 base and J gave up 1 base, with 17 bases separating them. The CDR3 coding sequence is TGCGCCAGCAGCTTGAGGCCATTGGGGCAGGGGAACACCGGGGAGCTGTTTTTT. Translated, it gives CASSLRPLGQGNTGELFF.

This clone was counted once. The rearrangement links TRBV6-4 to TRBJ1-1, with D tentatively TRBD1 (6 bases). The CDR3 loop spans 14 amino acids. Germline V gene lookup returns CDR1 MRHNA and CDR2 SNTAGT. The V gene lost 5 bases and the J gene lost 5 bases, with 15 bases spanning the gap. The CDR3 reads CASSTEQGTTEAFF. The CDR3 DNA reads as TGTGCCAGCAGTACAGAACAGGGCACAACTGAAGCTTTCTTT.

The J gene is TRBJ2-5, the V gene TRBV27; 10 bases match TRBD1. J lost 4 bases, V lost 3 bases, and 8 bases had no gene match. There are 16 residues in the CDR3. CDR1 is MNHEY, CDR2 SMNVEV, per germline (reference sequence). The CDR3 loop is CASSFAGQGRGETQYF. CDR3 DNA sequence: TGTGCCAGCAGTTTCGCGGGACAGGGGAGAGGAGAGACCCAGTACTTC.

The chain's CDR3 is CASSLPGGSYEQYF. The CDR3 DNA is TGTGCCAGCAGCTTACCAGGGGGCTCCTACGAGCAGTACTTC. This chain joins TRBV7-6 and TRBJ2-7, with 7 nucleotides matching TRBD1. V shed 2 bases, J shed 0 bases, and the junction held 1 base outside the gene matches. CDR3 length: 14 amino acids. CDR1 SGHVS and CDR2 FNYEAQ come from the germline V gene.

The chain carries TRBV6-5 and TRBJ1-5, with 8 nucleotides matching TRBD1. CDR1 and CDR2 from the germline V gene are MNHEY and SVGAGI. The CDR3 spans 15 residues. J lost 6 bases, V lost 7 bases, and 11 bases had no gene match. For the CDR3, the DNA is TGTGCCAGCAAGAAGACACAGGGGGAAGGTCAGCCCCAGCATTTT. Translation gives CASKKTQGEGQPQHF.

This clone was seen only once. This sequence joins TRBV28 and TRBJ1-5; the D gene is possibly TRBD1 (6 bases). This CDR3 is built from 15 residues. The germline gives CDR1 MDHEN, CDR2 SYDVKM. V lost 4 bases and J 0 bases, leaving 10 bases between the germline ends. The CDR3, as DNA: TGTGCCAGCAGTTCTCCAGGGGCTAGCAATCAGCCCCAGCATTTT. Protein: CASSSPGASNQPQHF. Complete variable domain (other parts from reference TRBV28 and TRBJ1-5): DVKVTQSSRYLVKRTGEKVFLECVQDMDHENMFWYRQDPGLGLRLIYFSYDVKMKEKGDIPEGYSVSREKKERFSLILESASTNQTSMYLCASSSPGASNQPQHFGDGTRLSIL.

The table lists this clone with a count of one. This chain joins TRBV7-2 and TRBJ1-5, with no clear D. The CDR3 sequence is 13 residues long. V was pared by 1 base and J by 4 bases, with 5 bases between. The germline V gene has CDR1 SGHTA and CDR2 FQGNSA. The CDR3 DNA is TGTGCCAGCAGCTTAGAACGGAATCAGCCCCAGCATTTT. Translating it yields CASSLERNQPQHF.

V gene TRBV3-1 (or the pseudogene TRBV3-2) combines with J gene TRBJ2-7, with TRBD1 matching over 8 bases. V lost 7 bases and J lost 3; bases outside the gene matches: 5. The CDR3 covers 13 residues. The V gene's germline CDR1 is LGHDT and CDR2 YNNKEL (reference sequence). The CDR3 loop reads CASTTGGSYEQYF. The DNA of the CDR3 is TGTGCCAGCACCACAGGGGGTAGCTACGAGCAGTACTTC.

The chain has TRBV6-1 and TRBJ1-5; D not resolved. CDR1 is MNHNS and CDR2 is SASEGT in the germline V gene. The CDR3 totals 15 residues. The V gene lost 1 base and the J gene lost 7 bases, with 14 bases spanning the gap. CDR3 sequence: CASSEGSLGGQPQHF. The CDR3 DNA is TGTGCCAGCAGTGAAGGGTCCTTGGGAGGCCAGCCCCAGCATTTT.

The rearrangement links TRBV25-1 to TRBJ1-1; no firm D call. In germline, CDR1 is MGHDK, CDR2 SYGVNS. CDR3 size: 13 residues. Trimming stripped 5 bases from V and 6 bases from J, with 13 bases between. CDR3 sequence reads: CASSRDYQAEAFF. CDR3 sequence (DNA): TGTGCCAGCAGTCGAGATTATCAGGCTGAAGCTTTCTTT.

The chain combines TRBV2 with TRBJ2-5, with TRBD2 matching over 7 bases. Germline V gene lookup returns CDR1 SNHLY and CDR2 FYNNEI. The CDR3 spans 15 residues. With V trimmed by 6 bases and J by 1 base, 8 bases remained unmatched. CDR3 sequence: CASRNDPGGQETQYF. The CDR3 coding sequence is TGTGCCAGCAGGAATGACCCGGGAGGCCAAGAGACCCAGTACTTC.

The CDR3 loop is CASRLTVSGANVLTF. As DNA, the CDR3 is TGTGCCAGCAGATTGACAGTCTCTGGGGCCAACGTCCTGACTTTC. The rearrangement joins TRBV27 to TRBJ2-6, with D perhaps TRBD1 (5 bases). This CDR3 is 15 amino acids long. Germline loops: CDR1 MNHEY, CDR2 SMNVEV (reference sequence). Trimming took 6 bases from V and 0 from J, leaving 9 bases between them. The complete variable domain, with remaining parts taken from reference TRBV27 and TRBJ2-6, reads EAQVTQNPRYLITVTGKKLTVTCSQNMNHEYMSWYRQDPGLGLRQIYYSMNVEVTDKGDVPEGYKVSRKEKRNFPLILESPSPNQTSLYFCASRLTVSGANVLTFGAGSRLTVL.

V is TRBV19 and J is TRBJ1-4; D gene ambiguous. There are 12 residues in the CDR3. Trimming left V 3 bases short and J 6 bases short, with 5 bases between. Germline CDR1 and CDR2: LNHDA and SQIVND (reference sequence). The CDR3 DNA reads TGTGCCAGTAGTATCTCTTATGAAAAACTGTTTTTT. Translating gives CASSISYEKLFF.

The sample holds a few counts of this clone. The V gene is TRBV6-6, the J gene TRBJ2-7; no clear D. The CDR3 is made up of 11 amino acids. Germline V CDR1 and CDR2: MNHNY, SVGAGI (reference sequence). V was pared by 8 bases and J by 0 bases, with 5 bases between. This CDR3 reads CASHSSYEQYF. The CDR3 DNA follows: TGTGCCAGCCACAGCTCCTACGAGCAGTACTTC.

This chain uses TRBV13 with TRBJ1-1; D is possibly TRBD1 (5 bases). V dropped 6 bases and J dropped 3 bases, with 11 bases sitting between them. The CDR3 sequence is 13 residues long. Germline loops: CDR1 PRHDT, CDR2 FYEKMQ (reference sequence). The DNA of the CDR3 is TGTGCCAGCAGGAAGGGGTCAGACACTGAAGCTTTCTTT. This encodes CASRKGSDTEAFF.

V is TRBV19 and J is TRBJ1-2; 7 bases line up with TRBD1. In germline, CDR1 is LNHDA, CDR2 SQIVND (reference sequence). V was clipped by 3 bases and J by 4 bases; unmatched bases: 8. CDR3 size: 15 residues. The CDR3 nucleotides are TGTGCCAGTAGTATTGGTATAGGGGGCAGCTATGGCTACACCTTC. It translates to CASSIGIGGSYGYTF.

This sequence joins TRBV5-1 and TRBJ2-5; a weak D match, TRBD1 (5 bases). Germline V gene sequence: CDR1 SGHRS, CDR2 YFSETQ. This CDR3 has 13 amino acids. V was trimmed by 3 bases and J by 2 bases, leaving 8 bases between them. The CDR3 DNA is TGCGCCAGCAGCTACGACAGTCAAGAGACCCAGTACTTC. It translates to CASSYDSQETQYF.

The V call is TRBV7-9, the J call TRBJ2-1; TRBD2 matches 10 bases. There are 16 residues in the CDR3. The germline gives CDR1 SEHNR, CDR2 FQNEAQ (reference sequence). J gave up 7 bases and V 3 bases, and 9 bases lay outside the gene matches. The CDR3 DNA is TGTGCCAGCAGCTTTTCCCTAGCGGGAGCTGGGAATGAGCAGTTCTTC. Amino acid sequence: CASSFSLAGAGNEQFF.

The chain combines TRBV9 with TRBJ1-6; D gene unclear. Germline CDR1 SGDLS, CDR2 YYNGEE. The V end lost 3 bases, the J end lost 7 bases, and 14 bases lay between the germline ends. CDR3 length equals 15 residues. The chain's CDR3 is CASSASTSFNSPLHF. In DNA, the CDR3 is TGTGCCAGCAGCGCCTCCACAAGTTTCAATTCACCCCTCCACTTT.

The J gene is TRBJ2-5, the V gene TRBV20-1; perhaps TRBD1 as D (5 bases). V was shortened by 3 bases and J by 5 bases, with 13 bases between the two germline ends. The germline V gene encodes CDR1 DFQATT and CDR2 SNEGSKA (reference sequence). This CDR3 is built from 13 residues. In nucleotides, the CDR3 is TGCAGTGCTAGTCAGGGCCCTACGGAGACCCAGTACTTC. It codes for CSASQGPTETQYF.

The chain carries TRBV6-5 and TRBJ1-6; 7 bases agree with TRBD1. The CDR3 contains 16 residues. Germline CDR1 MNHEY, CDR2 SVGAGI. V dropped 2 bases and J dropped 7; count of bases not matched to a gene: 8. CDR3 region: CASSYRDRAINSPLHF. DNA of the CDR3: TGTGCCAGCAGTTACCGAGACAGGGCGATAAATTCACCCCTCCACTTT.

The J gene is TRBJ2-2, the V gene TRBV7-2; TRBD2 agrees at 11 bases. Per the germline V gene, CDR1 is SGHTA and CDR2 is FQGNSA. The CDR3 is made up of 15 amino acids. With V trimmed by 7 bases and J by 4 bases, 5 bases remained unmatched. The CDR3 DNA follows: TGTGCCAGCAAGGCTAGCGGGGGGTCCACCGGGGAGCTGTTTTTT. Translating gives CASKASGGSTGELFF.

The J gene is TRBJ1-5, the V gene TRBV19; D is undetermined. Per the germline V gene, CDR1 is LNHDA and CDR2 is SQIVND (reference sequence). This CDR3 contains 15 residues. The V and J ends lost 5 bases and 4 bases respectively, with 15 bases between them. CDR3 coding DNA: TGTGCCAGTAGTTTCGGGGTGGAAGGGAATCAGCCCCAGCATTTT. The encoded protein is CASSFGVEGNQPQHF.

The sample holds one count of this clone. This chain connects TRBV10-1 to TRBJ2-3; the D gene is possibly TRBD2 (5 bases). V was cut by 0 bases and J by 4 bases, with 8 bases left in between. The CDR3 runs to 14 residues. Germline V CDR1 and CDR2: WNHNN, SYGVQD (reference sequence). CDR3 amino acids: CASSESGVADTQYF. The DNA of the CDR3 is TGCGCCAGCAGTGAGTCCGGGGTAGCAGATACGCAGTATTTT.

The J gene is TRBJ1-1, the V gene TRBV5-1, with no clear D. Germline V gene lookup returns CDR1 SGHRS and CDR2 YFSETQ. This CDR3 spans 13 amino acids. V shed 7 bases and J shed 3 bases, with 13 bases lying between them. The CDR3: CASAPWGDTEAFF. The CDR3, as DNA: TGCGCCAGCGCCCCGTGGGGAGACACTGAAGCTTTCTTT.

This chain links TRBV19 with TRBJ2-3; D unclear. This CDR3 has 15 amino acids. Germline CDR1 and CDR2: LNHDA and SQIVND (reference sequence). Trimming stripped 7 bases from V and 2 bases from J, with 16 bases between. Here the CDR3 DNA reads TGTGCCAGTAAAATAGGCCAGGCGATCACAGATACGCAGTATTTT. It is translated as CASKIGQAITDTQYF.

The chain recombines TRBV10-3 with TRBJ1-1; TRBD1 matches at 9 bases. The trim removed 0 bases at V and 6 bases at J, leaving 8 bases unmatched. The germline V gene encodes CDR1 ENHRY and CDR2 SYGVKD. The CDR3 contains 16 residues. The DNA for the CDR3 is TGTGCCATCAGTGAGTCGGGGACAGGGAGTTGGGCTGAAGCTTTCTTT. It encodes CAISESGTGSWAEAFF.

The CDR3 coding sequence is TGTGCCAGCCTACCGGGACAGGGGGATCAGCCCCAGCATTTT. This sequence encodes CASLPGQGDQPQHF. This rearrangement joins TRBV28 to TRBJ1-5; TRBD1 agrees at 11 bases. Germline CDR1 reads MDHEN; CDR2 reads SYDVKM. J was trimmed by 5 bases and V by 8 bases; bases with no gene match: 5. This CDR3 has 14 residues.

The chain recombines TRBV9 with TRBJ2-2; tentative D call: TRBD1 (6 bases). V lost 2 bases and J 4 bases, leaving 9 bases between the germline ends. This CDR3 has 14 residues. CDR1 and CDR2 (germline): SGDLS, YYNGEE. The DNA of the CDR3 is TGTGCCAGCAGCGTCACAGGGAGCACCGGGGAGCTGTTTTTT. Protein: CASSVTGSTGELFF.